This T cell receptor (beta chain) was captured by sequencing in a study of cytomegalovirus exposure and HLA in healthy donors. Findings of the study overall: A link between a missense DCLRE1C variant and TCR beta V- and J-gene trimming emerged from a later analysis. Presence/absence analyses treated sequencing depth as roughly uniform across donors. An analysis was carried out later, and it reportedly showed fewer N-insertions in an Asian-associated ancestry cluster than the 666-donor mean. According to the study, 160 or so TCR beta chains were cytomegalovirus-associated.

The CDR3 is made up of 14 amino acids. CDR1 is SEHNR and CDR2 is FQNEAQ in the germline V gene (reference sequence). Losses at the gene ends were 8 bases for V and 0 bases for J; bases not matched to a gene: 5. Remarks on this clone: The antigen remains unidentified.

The PCR employed 60 Vbeta primers together with 13 Jbeta primers. The protocol was immunoSEQ multiplex PCR, while the TCRdb copy is restricted to in-frame clones and leaves out a portion. Of some 150,000 clones listed, approximately 88% are singletons. The TCR originated in a woman in her late teens or twenties in good health and CMV-seronegative. This rearrangement joins TRBV7-9 to TRBJ2-3; TRBD1 agrees at 7 bases. Sequenced material: PBMCs. The CDR3 bases are TGTGCCAGCCGGGACAGAACTAGCACAGATACGCAGTATTTT. Amino acids: CASRDRTSTDTQYF.